This entry lists 2 T cell receptor beta chains sequenced from one sample in a study of blood T cell repertoires in COVID-19. Assay used: immunoSEQ multiplex PCR; TCRdb lists only in-frame clones, some missing. Among 69,000 or so clones listed, 90% were seen once. The sequenced sample was peripheral blood. The receptors come from a man aged 45-65 years with acute or convalescent COVID-19.

This clone was recorded a few times. The rearrangement links TRBV4-1 to TRBJ2-1; TRBD2 aligns across 13 bases. The CDR3 has 19 amino acids. J gave up 5 bases and V 1 base, and 11 bases lay outside the gene matches. Germline CDR1 and CDR2: MGHRA and YSYEKL. The CDR3 region is CASSQVGKRGLAGDNEQFF. Here the CDR3 DNA reads TGCGCCAGCAGCCAAGTGGGGAAAAGAGGACTAGCGGGGGACAATGAGCAGTTCTTC.

The chain recombines TRBV6-6 with TRBJ1-1, with a tentative D call TRBD1 (6 bases). The germline CDR1 and CDR2 sequences are MNHNY and SVGAGI (reference sequence). The CDR3 length is 13 residues. V lost 5 bases and J lost 1, with 8 bases in between. The chain's CDR3 is CASSRTANTEAFF. The CDR3 DNA is TGTGCCAGCAGTCGGACAGCGAACACTGAAGCTTTCTTT.